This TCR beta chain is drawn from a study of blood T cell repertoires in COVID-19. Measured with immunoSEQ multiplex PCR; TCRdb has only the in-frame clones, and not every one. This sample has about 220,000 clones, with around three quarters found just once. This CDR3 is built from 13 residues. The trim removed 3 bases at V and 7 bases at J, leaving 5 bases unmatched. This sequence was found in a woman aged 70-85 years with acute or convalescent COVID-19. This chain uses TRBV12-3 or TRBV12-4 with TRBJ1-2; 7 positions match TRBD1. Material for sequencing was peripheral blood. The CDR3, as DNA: TGTGCCAGCAGTTTCGTCGGGACAGCTGGCTACACCTTC. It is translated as CASSFVGTAGYTF.